Presented here are 10 T cell receptor beta chains from one specimen sequenced in a study of regulatory dendritic cells for organ transplantation. The assay was immunoSEQ multiplex PCR, and TCRdb's table has in-frame clones only and misses some. This sample has 30,000 or so clones, with around 83% found just once. Sequencing was performed on naive CD4+ T cells from blood. This sample's subset: CD45RA+ naive T cells. These receptors were obtained from a human donor in good health.

The J gene is TRBJ1-3, the V gene TRBV7-2; D is unresolved. V lost 3 bases to trimming and J lost 0 bases, with 6 bases between them. CDR3 size: 14 residues. From germline, CDR1 is SGHTA and CDR2 FQGNSA. The CDR3 region is CASSFTSSGNTIYF. The CDR3 DNA sequence: TGTGCCAGCAGCTTCACGAGCTCTGGAAACACCATATATTTT.

This chain uses TRBV5-6 with TRBJ2-4; TRBD2 is a possible D gene (5 bases). This CDR3 is 13 amino acids long. Germline V CDR1 and CDR2: SGHDT, YYEEEE. V lost 4 bases to trimming and J lost 7 bases, with 12 bases between them. The CDR3 loop is CASSMKLANIQYF. In nucleotides, the CDR3 is TGTGCCAGCAGCATGAAGCTAGCCAACATTCAGTACTTC.

V usage is TRBV5-4 and J usage is TRBJ2-3; perhaps TRBD1 as D (5 bases). The ends were cut back, 0 bases at V and 0 bases at J, with 8 bases in the middle. CDR3 size: 15 residues. Germline lookup yields CDR1 SGHNT and CDR2 YYREEE (reference sequence). CDR3 coding DNA: TGTGCCAGCAGCTTGGGGGGCCTCAGCACAGATACGCAGTATTTT. Its translation is CASSLGGLSTDTQYF.

J is TRBJ2-3 and V is TRBV18; D perhaps matches TRBD1 (6 bases). The CDR3 covers 12 residues. Deletions cut 4 bases from V and 5 bases from J, with 7 bases between. Germline lookup yields CDR1 KGHSH and CDR2 LQKENI. CDR3 region: CASSQGVDTQYF. Written as DNA, the CDR3 is TGTGCCAGCTCACAGGGGGTAGATACGCAGTATTTT. Variable domain in full (rest from reference TRBV18 and TRBJ2-3): NAGVMQNPRHLVRRRGQEARLRCSPMKGHSHVYWYRQLPEEGLKFMVYLQKENIIDESGMPKERFSAEFPKEGPSILRIQQVVRGDSAAYFCASSQGVDTQYFGPGTRLTVL.

This chain uses TRBV7-9 with TRBJ2-3; D remains ambiguous. This CDR3 spans 12 amino acids. V was clipped by 4 bases and J by 6 bases, with 8 bases between them. CDR1 is SEHNR, CDR2 FQNEAQ, per germline (reference sequence). The CDR3 loop is CASSSDQDTQYF. CDR3 sequence (DNA): TGTGCCAGCAGCTCCGATCAGGATACGCAGTATTTT.

This clone has a handful of counts. The gene calls are TRBV7-9 and TRBJ2-7; no clear D gene. Germline V gene data show CDR1 as SEHNR and CDR2 as FQNEAQ (reference sequence). The V end was cut by 0 bases, the J end by 2 bases, with 8 bases between. This CDR3 is 14 amino acids long. The CDR3 loop is CASSLAWQTYEQYF. The CDR3 nucleotides read TGTGCCAGCAGCTTAGCTTGGCAGACCTACGAGCAGTACTTC.

The count of this clone is one. The rearrangement uses TRBV10-3 and TRBJ2-5, with D perhaps TRBD1 (5 bases). The CDR3 loop spans 13 amino acids. The V end was cut by 6 bases, the J end by 2 bases, with 10 bases between. Per germline, CDR1 ENHRY and CDR2 SYGVKD. The CDR3 is CAISLRQQETQYF. Here the CDR3 DNA reads TGTGCCATCAGCCTTAGACAGCAAGAGACCCAGTACTTC.

This clone has only one observation. The chain couples TRBV6-1 to TRBJ2-7; 8 bases agree with TRBD1. The CDR3 consists of 16 residues. Germline V lookup: CDR1 MNHNS, CDR2 SASEGT. The junction had 14 bases not matched to a gene; V was cut back by 3 bases and J by 7 bases. CDR3 nucleotides: TGTGCCAGCAGTGACGGACAGGGTTCGCTTTGGAGGGAGCAGTACTTC. Translation gives CASSDGQGSLWREQYF.

The chain couples TRBV5-1 to TRBJ2-3, with no clear D. This CDR3 spans 16 amino acids. The V gene's germline CDR1 is SGHRS and CDR2 YFSETQ. V lost 2 bases and J lost 2, with 15 bases in between. CDR3: CASSLGTGSNTDTQYF. In DNA, the CDR3 is TGCGCCAGCAGCTTAGGAACCGGGTCGAACACAGATACGCAGTATTTT.

This chain joins TRBV7-9 and TRBJ1-1; TRBD1 aligns across 9 bases. The CDR3 covers 15 residues. The V segment lost 5 bases and the J segment 5 bases; nucleotides outside the gene matches: 9. Germline CDR1 reads SEHNR; CDR2 reads FQNEAQ (reference sequence). Written as DNA, the CDR3 is TGTGCCAGCAGCCCGACGACAGGGGGAAGTACTGAAGCTTTCTTT. It codes for CASSPTTGGSTEAFF.